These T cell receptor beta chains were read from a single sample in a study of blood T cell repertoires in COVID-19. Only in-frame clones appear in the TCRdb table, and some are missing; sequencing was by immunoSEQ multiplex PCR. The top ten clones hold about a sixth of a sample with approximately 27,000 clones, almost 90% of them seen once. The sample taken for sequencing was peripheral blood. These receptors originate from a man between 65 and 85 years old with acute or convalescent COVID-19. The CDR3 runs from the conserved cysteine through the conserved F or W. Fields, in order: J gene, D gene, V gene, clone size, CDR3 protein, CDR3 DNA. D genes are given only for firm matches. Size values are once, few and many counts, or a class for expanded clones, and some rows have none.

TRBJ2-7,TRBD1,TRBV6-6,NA,CASSYPGQGYEQYF,TGTGCCAGCAGTTACCCGGGACAGGGCTACGAGCAGTACTTC
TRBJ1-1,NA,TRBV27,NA,CASSLWGRGMNTEAFF,TGTGCCAGCAGTTTATGGGGCAGGGGAATGAACACTGAAGCTTTCTTT
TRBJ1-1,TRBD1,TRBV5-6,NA,CASSLRDRVPEAFF,TGTGCCAGCAGCCTCCGGGACAGGGTCCCTGAAGCTTTCTTT
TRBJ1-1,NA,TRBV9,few,CASSVEVSADRAFF,TGTGCCAGCAGCGTAGAGGTTTCGGCGGATAGGGCTTTCTTT
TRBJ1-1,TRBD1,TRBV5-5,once,CASSLIPGQGRGTEAFF,TGTGCCAGCAGCTTGATACCCGGACAGGGAAGGGGCACTGAAGCTTTCTTT
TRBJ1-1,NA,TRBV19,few,CASSDTFKNTEAFF,TGTGCCAGTAGCGACACCTTCAAGAACACTGAAGCTTTCTTT
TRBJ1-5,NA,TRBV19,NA,CASSIVAGNQPQHF,TGTGCCAGTAGTATAGTGGCCGGCAATCAGCCCCAGCATTTT
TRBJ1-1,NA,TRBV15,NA,CATRGARANTEAFF,TGTGCCACCAGGGGCGCACGCGCGAACACTGAAGCTTTCTTT
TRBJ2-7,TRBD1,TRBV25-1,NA,CASRKTGGGEQYF,TGTGCCAGCAGAAAGACAGGGGGAGGCGAGCAGTACTTC
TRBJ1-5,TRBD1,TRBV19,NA,CASSGTGAQPQHF,TGTGCCAGTAGTGGCACAGGGGCTCAGCCCCAGCATTTT
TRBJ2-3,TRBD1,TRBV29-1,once,CSVRGRADTQYF,TGCAGCGTCAGGGGGCGAGCAGATACGCAGTATTTT
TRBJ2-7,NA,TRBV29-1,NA,CSVTRGRGDEQYF,TGCAGCGTCACCAGGGGCAGGGGCGACGAGCAGTACTTC
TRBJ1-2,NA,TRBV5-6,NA,CASSLGGAGINYGYTF,TGTGCCAGCAGCTTGGGTGGGGCAGGGATTAACTATGGCTACACCTTC
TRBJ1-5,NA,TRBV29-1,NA,CSVSLGGAQPQHF,TGCAGCGTGTCGTTGGGGGGGGCTCAGCCCCAGCATTTT